The 32 T cell receptor beta chains below were found in one sample sequenced in a study of T cells and Merkel cell carcinoma outcomes. Clones were sequenced by immunoSEQ multiplex PCR, and TCRdb holds only the in-frame ones, with some missing. The table records some 13,000 clones, over 85% of them present only once. Sequencing was done on a sample of tumor tissue from Merkel cell carcinoma. The receptors stem from a human donor with Merkel cell carcinoma.

This clone was observed a handful of times. The V and J genes are TRBV18 and TRBJ2-3; no clear D. The CDR3 consists of 12 residues. The germline CDR1 and CDR2 sequences are KGHSH and LQKENI. The germline V and J ends were trimmed by 3 bases and 2 bases, with 3 bases remaining between them. CDR3 loop: CASSPDTDTQYF. In DNA form, the CDR3 reads TGTGCCAGCTCACCCGACACAGATACGCAGTATTTT.

The V call is TRBV15, the J call TRBJ2-7; D is possibly TRBD1 (5 bases). Looked up from germline, CDR1 is LNHNV and CDR2 is YYDKDF (reference sequence). V gave up 3 bases and J gave up 4 bases, with 7 bases separating them. This CDR3 region has 12 residues. The CDR3 DNA sequence: TGTGCCACCAGCAGTCAGGGATACGAGCAGTACTTC. Translated, it gives CATSSQGYEQYF.

This chain links TRBV9 with TRBJ2-5; D is ambiguous. CDR3 length equals 13 residues. Trimming pared 0 bases from V and 5 bases from J, leaving 8 bases between. Germline CDR1 is SGDLS and CDR2 is YYNGEE. The CDR3 DNA sequence: TGTGCCAGCAGCGTAGATCGTTCGGAGACCCAGTACTTC. This encodes CASSVDRSETQYF.

This chain uses TRBV5-1 with TRBJ1-1; D possibly corresponds to TRBD1 (5 bases). V was trimmed by 0 bases and J by 5 bases, leaving 17 bases between them. Germline CDR1 is SGHRS and CDR2 is YFSETQ. The CDR3 extends over 16 amino acids. In nucleotides, the CDR3 is TGCGCCAGCAGCTTGGCCGACTCCGGGGGGTGGACTGAAGCTTTCTTT. Protein: CASSLADSGGWTEAFF.

The V call is TRBV7-9, the J call TRBJ1-1; 7 nucleotides line up with TRBD1. V dropped 4 bases and J dropped 3; count of bases not matched to a gene: 8. CDR1 and CDR2 from the germline V gene are SEHNR and FQNEAQ (reference sequence). The CDR3 extends over 15 amino acids. DNA of the CDR3: TGTGCCAGCAGCTCCGGCAGGGGGTTATACACTGAAGCTTTCTTT. Translated, it gives CASSSGRGLYTEAFF.

This chain joins TRBV18 and TRBJ1-5; 9 nucleotides align to TRBD1. Germline CDR1 is KGHSH and CDR2 is LQKENI. The V segment lost 6 bases and the J segment 16 bases; nucleotides outside the gene matches: 10. This CDR3 region has 12 residues. CDR3 sequence (DNA): TGTGCCAGCTCGCTGATGGGACAGGGAAGACATTTT. Its protein product is CASSLMGQGRHF.

This chain connects TRBV4-3 to TRBJ1-1, with TRBD1 matching over 7 bases. CDR1 is LGHNA, CDR2 YSLEER, per germline. The J segment lost 7 bases and the V segment lost 4 bases, leaving 6 bases of the junction unmatched. This CDR3 has 13 residues. The CDR3 DNA sequence: TGCGCCAGCAGCCTCAGGACAGGACTTGAAGCTTTCTTT. Encoded protein: CASSLRTGLEAFF.

CDR3 residues: CSGLRGGEQFF. CDR3 DNA sequence: TGCAGCGGGTTGCGCGGAGGTGAGCAGTTCTTC. The chain joins TRBV29-1 to TRBJ2-1; the D gene is possibly TRBD2 (5 bases). CDR3 length: 11 amino acids. V gave up 7 bases and J gave up 9 bases, with 13 bases separating them. Germline V gene sequence: CDR1 SQVTM, CDR2 ANQGSEA.

This sequence joins TRBV6-5 and TRBJ2-4, with D possibly being TRBD1 (5 bases). Germline values: CDR1 MNHEY, CDR2 SVGAGI. This CDR3 comprises 13 residues. The ends were cut back, 8 bases at V and 8 bases at J, with 16 bases in the middle. CDR3: CASRAGSRDIQYF. The CDR3 bases are TGTGCCAGCCGAGCAGGATCCAGGGACATTCAGTACTTC.

The rearrangement uses TRBV9 and TRBJ2-6; D is unclear. V shed 0 bases and J shed 4 bases, with 5 bases lying between them. This CDR3 contains 14 residues. Germline values: CDR1 SGDLS, CDR2 YYNGEE. The CDR3 sequence: CASSVGSGANVLTF. CDR3 DNA: TGTGCCAGCAGCGTAGGGTCCGGGGCCAACGTCCTGACTTTC.

The rearrangement joins TRBV19 to TRBJ2-5; D gene uncertain. The germline V and J ends were trimmed by 5 bases and 7 bases, with 17 bases remaining between them. The CDR3 spans 14 residues. Germline V CDR1 and CDR2: LNHDA, SQIVND (reference sequence). CDR3 residues: CASSFSGSPGTQYF. Written as DNA, the CDR3 is TGTGCCAGTAGTTTCTCCGGGTCCCCGGGGACCCAGTACTTC.

The chain recombines TRBV7-3 with TRBJ2-5; 7 bases agree with TRBD2. V gave up 2 bases and J gave up 4 bases; unmatched junction bases: 7. The CDR3 totals 15 residues. The V gene's germline CDR1 is SGHTA and CDR2 FQGTGA. Here the CDR3 reads CASSLGSLAAETQYF. In DNA, the CDR3 is TGTGCCAGCAGCTTAGGATCCCTAGCGGCAGAGACCCAGTACTTC.

V and J are TRBV5-1 and TRBJ1-1, with 7 bases lining up with TRBD1. The CDR3 extends over 16 amino acids. J gave up 2 bases and V 2 bases, and 9 bases lay outside the gene matches. The germline V gene encodes CDR1 SGHRS and CDR2 YFSETQ. The CDR3 DNA is TGCGCCAGCAGCTTAAGATGGGACAGAAGTAACACTGAAGCTTTCTTT. Residues: CASSLRWDRSNTEAFF.

Notes on this clone: The junction and the germline gene differ at one end; a read error may be behind it. The V gene is TRBV5-1, the J gene TRBJ2-3; TRBD2 matches 10 bases. CDR3 length equals 18 residues. Germline CDR1 is SGHRS and CDR2 is YFSETQ. This chain's CDR3 is CASSLVPRASGGVDTQYF. DNA for the CDR3: TGCGCTAGCAGCTTGGTCCCAAGGGCCAGCGGGGGGGTGGATACGCAGTATTTT.

This clone was picked up a small number of times. The chain employs TRBV9 and TRBJ1-2; D gene unclear. This CDR3 contains 13 residues. The germline V and J ends were trimmed by 0 bases and 4 bases, with 7 bases remaining between them. Germline lookup yields CDR1 SGDLS and CDR2 YYNGEE. This CDR3 is CASSVGQVYGYTF. The CDR3 region has the DNA TGTGCCAGCAGCGTAGGGCAAGTCTATGGCTACACCTTC. Looking up the rest from reference TRBV9 and TRBJ1-2 gives the full variable domain: DSGVTQTPKHLITATGQRVTLRCSPRSGDLSVYWYQQSLDQGLQFLIQYYNGEERAKGNILERFSAQQFPDLHSELNLSSLELGDSALYFCASSVGQVYGYTFGSGTRLTVV.

The chain recombines TRBV5-1 with TRBJ1-4; tentatively, D is TRBD1 (5 bases). The V end was cut by 2 bases, the J end by 7 bases, with 15 bases between. The CDR3 consists of 15 residues. Germline CDR1 is SGHRS and CDR2 is YFSETQ. CDR3 region: CASSFLGTDSEKLFF. CDR3 sequence (DNA): TGCGCCAGCAGCTTCTTAGGGACGGACTCTGAAAAACTGTTTTTT.

The chain carries TRBV7-6 and TRBJ2-5; TRBD1 is a possible D gene (8 bases). This CDR3 spans 17 amino acids. Germline V gives CDR1 SGHVS, CDR2 FNYEAQ. Deletions cut 1 base from V and 4 bases from J, with 19 bases between. CDR3 DNA: TGTGCCAGCAGCTTAGGACAGGGGAGGGTGGTTCGAGAGACCCAGTACTTC. Amino acid sequence: CASSLGQGRVVRETQYF.

The genes are TRBV15 and TRBJ2-7; D is unresolved. The germline CDR1 and CDR2 sequences are LNHNV and YYDKDF (reference sequence). There are 14 residues in the CDR3. V was trimmed by 0 bases and J by 0 bases, leaving 6 bases between them. The CDR3 nucleotides are TGTGCCACCAGCAGAGAAGGGATCTCCTACGAGCAGTACTTC. As protein: CATSREGISYEQYF. Variable domain in full (rest from reference TRBV15 and TRBJ2-7): DAMVIQNPRYQVTQFGKPVTLSCSQTLNHNVMYWYQQKSSQAPKLLFHYYDKDFNNEADTPDNFQSRRPNTSFCFLDIRSPGLGDTAMYLCATSREGISYEQYFGPGTRLTVT.

V usage is TRBV7-2 and J usage is TRBJ1-1; D gene ambiguous. Germline V gene data show CDR1 as SGHTA and CDR2 as FQGNSA. The CDR3 is made up of 12 amino acids. Between the trimmed V and J ends, which lost 7 bases and 8 bases, there was a span of 14 bases. The DNA for the CDR3 is TGTGCCAGCAAGAGACCCGGGGAGGAAGCTTTCTTT. This sequence encodes CASKRPGEEAFF.

The chain is built from TRBV5-1 and TRBJ2-2; 11 bases agree with TRBD2. This CDR3 comprises 16 residues. Germline V gene lookup returns CDR1 SGHRS and CDR2 YFSETQ. The J segment lost 7 bases and the V segment lost 2 bases, leaving 7 bases of the junction unmatched. CDR3: CASSFVLAGVGGELFF. The DNA of the CDR3 is TGCGCCAGCAGCTTTGTACTAGCGGGAGTTGGCGGGGAGCTGTTTTTT.

The rearrangement uses TRBV18 and TRBJ2-1, with TRBD1 matching 7 bases. J was trimmed by 8 bases and V by 4 bases; bases with no gene match: 8. This CDR3 has 14 residues. Germline V CDR1 and CDR2: KGHSH, LQKENI. This CDR3 reads CASSQATGKYEQFF. In DNA, the CDR3 is TGTGCCAGCTCACAGGCGACAGGGAAGTATGAGCAGTTCTTC.

The chain is built from TRBV28 and TRBJ2-7, with TRBD2 matching over 7 bases. V shed 2 bases, J shed 4 bases, and the junction held 5 bases outside the gene matches. This CDR3 region has 14 residues. Germline values: CDR1 MDHEN, CDR2 SYDVKM. The CDR3 coding sequence is TGTGCCAGCAGTTTACGCGGACTAGTTTACGAGCAGTACTTC. This codes for CASSLRGLVYEQYF.

This chain links TRBV4-2 with TRBJ2-7; possible D gene TRBD2, 5 bases. The CDR3 is 19 residues long. Deletions cut 2 bases from V and 3 bases from J, with 26 bases between. Germline V CDR1 and CDR2: LGHNA, YNFKEQ. Here the CDR3 DNA reads TGTGCCAGCAGCCAAACCAAGGGAGACTCAAAAGGCGTTTACTACGAGCAGTACTTC. Protein sequence: CASSQTKGDSKGVYYEQYF.

This sequence joins TRBV27 and TRBJ2-2, with 11 bases lining up with TRBD2. Germline V gene data show CDR1 as MNHEY and CDR2 as SMNVEV (reference sequence). V shed 5 bases, J shed 9 bases, and the junction held 14 bases outside the gene matches. The CDR3 has 17 amino acids. CDR3 loop: CASSPLTSGTIVWELFF. DNA for the CDR3: TGTGCCAGCAGTCCCCTGACTAGCGGGACCATAGTCTGGGAGCTGTTTTTT.

This sequence joins TRBV7-2 and TRBJ1-3, with a possible D match to TRBD1 (5 bases). The germline V gene has CDR1 SGHTA and CDR2 FQGNSA. V was trimmed by 5 bases and J by 3 bases, leaving 11 bases between them. The CDR3 sequence is 14 residues long. The CDR3 nucleotides are TGTGCCAGCAGCCCCGGGGGGGATGGAAACACCATATATTTT. This encodes CASSPGGDGNTIYF.

This chain links TRBV5-8 with TRBJ2-1; 8 bases fit TRBD1. There are 16 residues in the CDR3. V was clipped by 4 bases and J by 0 bases; unmatched bases: 6. The germline CDR1 and CDR2 sequences are SGHTS and YDEGEE. CDR3 region: CASSKGQGGSYNEQFF. CDR3 nucleotide sequence: TGTGCCAGCAGCAAAGGACAGGGAGGCTCCTACAATGAGCAGTTCTTC.

This clone appeared once. The rearrangement uses TRBV19 and TRBJ1-6; D gene ambiguous. Trimming left V 4 bases short and J 11 bases short, with 12 bases between. This CDR3 is built from 13 residues. CDR1 is LNHDA and CDR2 is SQIVND in the germline V gene (reference sequence). CDR3 sequence: CASSTMPAAPLHF. CDR3 nucleotides: TGTGCCAGTAGTACAATGCCCGCGGCACCCCTCCACTTT.

This rearrangement joins TRBV7-2 to TRBJ2-2, with TRBD2 matching 12 bases. V lost 5 bases, J lost 7 bases, and 8 bases stayed unmatched. Germline V gene data show CDR1 as SGHTA and CDR2 as FQGNSA. The CDR3 is 16 amino acids. The CDR3 nucleotides read TGTGCCAGCAGCGCTAGCGGGAGGGCCGGAGGCGGGGAGCTGTTTTTT. Translation: CASSASGRAGGGELFF.

V usage is TRBV30 and J usage is TRBJ2-1; TRBD1 is a possible D gene (8 bases). Germline-derived CDR1 and CDR2 are GTSNPN and SVGIG (reference sequence). This CDR3 spans 14 amino acids. Trimming left V 3 bases short and J 7 bases short, with 16 bases between. The chain's CDR3 is CAWRNTGGGNEQFF. The CDR3 region has the DNA TGTGCCTGGAGAAACACAGGGGGAGGGAATGAGCAGTTCTTC.

The chain employs TRBV25-1 and TRBJ1-2, with D perhaps matching TRBD1 (5 bases). CDR3 length equals 13 residues. V lost 7 bases to trimming and J lost 9 bases, with 18 bases between them. From germline, CDR1 is MGHDK and CDR2 SYGVNS. The CDR3 DNA is TGTGCCAGCACCGACAGCATTCAATCCCGCTACACCTTC. This codes for CASTDSIQSRYTF.

The CDR3 sequence is CASNFYNEQFF. CDR3 sequence (DNA): TGTGCCAGTAATTTCTACAATGAGCAGTTCTTC. The chain carries TRBV7-2 and TRBJ2-1; D unclear. V was shortened by 9 bases and J by 3 bases, with 6 bases between the two germline ends. The germline V gene encodes CDR1 SGHTA and CDR2 FQGNSA. The CDR3 contains 11 residues.

The rearrangement joins TRBV10-3 to TRBJ1-1; perhaps TRBD1 as D (5 bases). The CDR3 is made up of 13 amino acids. CDR1 and CDR2 (germline): ENHRY, SYGVKD. V was clipped by 6 bases and J by 0 bases, with 8 bases between them. As DNA, the CDR3 is TGTGCCATCAGGGGGGACCTGAACACTGAAGCTTTCTTT. Translating it yields CAIRGDLNTEAFF.